The 22 T cell receptor beta chains below all came from one sample that was sequenced in a study of blood T cell repertoires in COVID-19. Sequenced by immunoSEQ multiplex PCR; TCRdb stores in-frame clones only, minus some. The repertoire includes some 260,000 clones, approximately 85% of them detected once, and about 0.7% sits in the top ten. The sequencing input was peripheral blood. The receptors shown here come from a human donor in a cohort sampled during active COVID-19.

The rearrangement uses TRBV6-2 or TRBV6-3 and TRBJ2-3; TRBD2 matches 8 bases. Germline V lookup: CDR1 MNHEY, CDR2 SVGEGT. This CDR3 is built from 19 residues. Trimming took 2 bases from V and 2 from J; bases not matched to a gene: 15. The DNA for the CDR3 is TGTGCCAGCAGTTACCAGATAAGAGCGGGAGCGTATTTCACAGATACGCAGTATTTT. Protein sequence: CASSYQIRAGAYFTDTQYF.

This clone was observed a few times. The chain has TRBV7-2 and TRBJ1-3; 8 positions agree with TRBD1. The junction had 7 bases not matched to a gene; V was cut back by 6 bases and J by 0 bases. CDR3 length: 16 amino acids. Per the germline V gene, CDR1 is SGHTA and CDR2 is FQGNSA. The CDR3 DNA sequence: TGTGCCAGCAGACAGGGGGGGGGAATCTCTGGAAACACCATATATTTT. It specifies CASRQGGGISGNTIYF. The full variable domain, rest sourced from reference TRBV7-2 and TRBJ1-3, is GAGVSQSPSNKVTEKGKDVELRCDPISGHTALYWYRQSLGQGLEFLIYFQGNSAPDKSGLPSDRFSAERTGGSVSTLTIQRTQQEDSAVYLCASRQGGGISGNTIYFGEGSWLTVV.

The chain is built from TRBV19 and TRBJ1-6; D is undetermined. The CDR3 is made up of 13 amino acids. V was clipped by 3 bases and J by 6 bases, with 6 bases between them. Germline CDR1 is LNHDA and CDR2 is SQIVND (reference sequence). The CDR3: CASSMRVNSPLHF. In nucleotides, the CDR3 is TGTGCCAGTAGTATGAGGGTTAATTCACCCCTCCACTTT.

The chain recombines TRBV9 with TRBJ1-3; maybe TRBD1 (5 bases). The germline gives CDR1 SGDLS, CDR2 YYNGEE. V was clipped by 2 bases and J by 3 bases, with 15 bases between them. This CDR3 is built from 16 residues. CDR3 in amino acids: CASSVAGGSGGNTIYF. The CDR3 region has the DNA TGTGCCAGCAGCGTGGCGGGGGGGAGTGGTGGAAACACCATATATTTT.

V gene TRBV5-3 combines with J gene TRBJ2-7; 9 nucleotides agree with TRBD2. TRBV5-3 is labeled an ORF, and its function is uncertain. The V and J ends lost 3 bases and 6 bases, in that order; junction bases with no gene match: 10. CDR3 length: 15 residues. CDR3 coding DNA: TGTGCCAGAAGCTGCGGTCTAGCGGGAATCCCCGAGCAGTACTTC. Translating it yields CARSCGLAGIPEQYF.

This chain links TRBV28 with TRBJ2-7; no definite D call. With 8 bases removed from V and 3 bases from J, the gap between germline ends came to 11 bases. From germline, CDR1 is MDHEN and CDR2 SYDVKM. CDR3 length: 12 amino acids. As DNA, the CDR3 is TGTGCCAGCGGAGCGTACGACTACGAGCAGTACTTC. Protein product: CASGAYDYEQYF.

V is TRBV11-2 and J is TRBJ2-5, with D perhaps TRBD2 (7 bases). The CDR3 totals 14 residues. Looked up from germline, CDR1 is SGHAT and CDR2 is FQNNGV. The V gene lost 6 bases and the J gene lost 5 bases, with 16 bases spanning the gap. The CDR3 sequence is CASRIGGGAETQYF. DNA for the CDR3: TGTGCCAGCAGGATAGGGGGGGGCGCGGAGACCCAGTACTTC. Supplemented by reference TRBV11-2 and TRBJ2-5, the full variable domain reads EAGVAQSPRYKIIEKRQSVAFWCNPISGHATLYWYQQILGQGPKLLIQFQNNGVVDDSQLPKDRFSAERLKGVDSTLKIQPAKLEDSAVYLCASRIGGGAETQYFGPGTRLLVL.

The chain uses TRBV15 and TRBJ2-7; TRBD1 might be the D (6 bases). Germline CDR1 is LNHNV and CDR2 is YYDKDF (reference sequence). CDR3 length: 13 residues. Trimming removed 5 bases at V and 2 bases at J, with 10 bases between. The CDR3 DNA sequence: TGTGCCACCAGCCGTCGGACAGCCTACGAGCAGTACTTC. It codes for CATSRRTAYEQYF. The entire variable domain, with the rest obtained from reference TRBV15 and TRBJ2-7, is as follows: DAMVIQNPRYQVTQFGKPVTLSCSQTLNHNVMYWYQQKSSQAPKLLFHYYDKDFNNEADTPDNFQSRRPNTSFCFLDIRSPGLGDTAMYLCATSRRTAYEQYFGPGTRLTVT.

The CDR3, as DNA: TGTGCCAGCAGCTTAGTAGGACTCCCATCTCGCTACACCTTC. Its protein is CASSLVGLPSRYTF. The chain recombines TRBV5-6 with TRBJ1-2; D call uncertain. The germline V gene encodes CDR1 SGHDT and CDR2 YYEEEE. The V end lost 2 bases, the J end lost 9 bases, and 17 bases lay between the germline ends. This CDR3 spans 14 amino acids.

The V gene is TRBV4-2, the J gene TRBJ2-7; tentative D call: TRBD2 (5 bases). Germline V gene lookup returns CDR1 LGHNA and CDR2 YNFKEQ. The germline V and J ends were trimmed by 0 bases and 0 bases, with 12 bases remaining between them. The CDR3 is 16 residues long. CDR3 protein: CASSQDSGGPSYEQYF. CDR3 sequence (DNA): TGTGCCAGCAGCCAAGACTCAGGCGGGCCCTCCTACGAGCAGTACTTC.

V usage is TRBV30 and J usage is TRBJ1-1; maybe TRBD1 (5 bases). Trimming cost V 0 bases and J 6 bases, with 11 bases left between them. The germline gives CDR1 GTSNPN, CDR2 SVGIG (reference sequence). This CDR3 comprises 13 residues. CDR3 sequence reads: CAWSVLGGAEAFF. The CDR3 nucleotides are TGTGCCTGGAGTGTCTTAGGAGGGGCTGAAGCTTTCTTT. The full variable domain, completed using reference TRBV30 and TRBJ1-1, is SQTIHQWPATLVQPVGSPLSLECTVEGTSNPNLYWYRQAAGRGLQLLFYSVGIGQISSEVPQNLSASRPQDRQFILSSKKLLLSDSGFYLCAWSVLGGAEAFFGQGTRLTVV.

In DNA, the CDR3 is TGTGCCAGCAGTAGCCCCGGTGGGGCTCGGCCCGAGCAGTACTTC. It yields the protein CASSSPGGARPEQYF. The chain couples TRBV6-5 to TRBJ2-7, with a weak D call TRBD1 (5 bases). Germline-derived CDR1 and CDR2 are MNHEY and SVGAGI. The CDR3 contains 15 residues. The V and J ends lost 5 bases and 6 bases respectively, with 20 bases between them.

The CDR3 DNA follows: TGTGCCAGCAGCGCTCCTGACAGGGGGGGCGAGCAGTACTTC. It codes for CASSAPDRGGEQYF. This rearrangement joins TRBV7-9 to TRBJ2-7; 9 bases are a match to TRBD1. Germline-derived CDR1 and CDR2 are SEHNR and FQNEAQ (reference sequence). V was pared by 5 bases and J by 6 bases, with 8 bases of the junction left unmatched. This CDR3 is 14 amino acids long. Drawing the rest from reference TRBV7-9 and TRBJ2-7, the complete variable domain is DTGVSQNPRHKITKRGQNVTFRCDPISEHNRLYWYRQTLGQGPEFLTYFQNEAQLEKSRLLSDRFSAERPKGSFSTLEIQRTEQGDSAMYLCASSAPDRGGEQYFGPGTRLTVT.

CDR3 protein: CASHIISGSSYEQYF. The CDR3 nucleotides are TGTGCCAGCCATATTATTAGCGGGAGCTCCTACGAGCAGTACTTC. The chain combines TRBV5-5 with TRBJ2-7; 9 positions agree with TRBD2. CDR3 length equals 15 residues. Germline V gene data show CDR1 as SGHKS and CDR2 as YYEKEE (reference sequence). V shed 7 bases and J 0 bases; nucleotides not matched to a gene: 8.

This clone appeared a single time. The chain links TRBV24-1 to TRBJ1-2, with D unresolved. Deletions cut 3 bases from V and 8 bases from J, with 6 bases between. Germline values: CDR1 KGHDR, CDR2 SFDVKD. The CDR3 contains 11 residues. The CDR3: CATSDLRGYTF. The CDR3 DNA reads TGTGCCACCAGTGATCTCAGGGGCTACACCTTC.

This rearrangement joins TRBV13 to TRBJ2-7; 8 bases are shared with TRBD2. CDR3 length equals 14 residues. V trimming: 7 bases; J trimming: 6 bases; junction bases outside the gene matches: 11. The germline V gene has CDR1 PRHDT and CDR2 FYEKMQ (reference sequence). In DNA, the CDR3 is TGTGCCAGCAAACTAGCGGTTACGAGAGGCGAGCAGTACTTC. The encoded protein is CASKLAVTRGEQYF.

The chain recombines TRBV30 with TRBJ1-2, with 8 nucleotides matching TRBD1. In germline, CDR1 is GTSNPN, CDR2 SVGIG (reference sequence). The V and J ends lost 3 bases and 2 bases, in that order; junction bases with no gene match: 8. This CDR3 is 15 amino acids long. CDR3 DNA sequence: TGTGCCTGGAGGTTGTACCGGGACAGGAACTATGGCTACACCTTC. It is translated as CAWRLYRDRNYGYTF.

The chain combines TRBV4-3 with TRBJ1-4, with 8 bases identical to TRBD1. After removal of 4 bases from V and 3 bases from J, the junction contained 4 bases not matched to a gene. CDR3 length: 15 amino acids. Per germline, CDR1 LGHNA and CDR2 YSLEER. The DNA of the CDR3 is TGCGCCAGCAGCCTCTCGGACAGGGCTAATGAAAAACTGTTTTTT. This translates into CASSLSDRANEKLFF.

The chain combines TRBV7-9 with TRBJ2-1; TRBD2 aligns across 11 bases. V gave up 5 bases and J gave up 2 bases; unmatched junction bases: 5. The CDR3 length is 16 residues. Germline values: CDR1 SEHNR, CDR2 FQNEAQ (reference sequence). DNA for the CDR3: TGTGCCAGCAGCACCCTAGCGGGAGGAACCTACAATGAGCAGTTCTTC. It codes for CASSTLAGGTYNEQFF.

The chain recombines TRBV9 with TRBJ2-3; 10 bases are shared with TRBD2. J was trimmed by 0 bases and V by 0 bases; bases with no gene match: 7. CDR1 and CDR2 (germline): SGDLS, YYNGEE. This CDR3 is 18 amino acids long. The CDR3 bases are TGTGCCAGCAGCGTAGGGGCTAGCGGGGGAAAGAGCACAGATACGCAGTATTTT. It specifies CASSVGASGGKSTDTQYF.

The V gene is TRBV4-1, the J gene TRBJ2-7; D uncertain. CDR3 length: 18 residues. Looked up from germline, CDR1 is MGHRA and CDR2 is YSYEKL. With 4 bases removed from V and 0 bases from J, the gap between germline ends came to 22 bases. This CDR3 reads CASSRPGIPSSFSYEQYF. The CDR3 region has the DNA TGCGCCAGCAGCCGGCCAGGAATCCCATCCTCTTTCTCCTACGAGCAGTACTTC.

The rearrangement joins TRBV7-2 to TRBJ1-5; D is possibly TRBD1 (6 bases). Trimming left V 6 bases short and J 2 bases short, with 17 bases between. Germline CDR1 SGHTA, CDR2 FQGNSA. CDR3 length: 16 amino acids. The CDR3 nucleotides are TGTGCCAGCAGTTTCTTTGGGGGCGGAGGCAATCAGCCCCAGCATTTT. Its protein product is CASSFFGGGGNQPQHF.